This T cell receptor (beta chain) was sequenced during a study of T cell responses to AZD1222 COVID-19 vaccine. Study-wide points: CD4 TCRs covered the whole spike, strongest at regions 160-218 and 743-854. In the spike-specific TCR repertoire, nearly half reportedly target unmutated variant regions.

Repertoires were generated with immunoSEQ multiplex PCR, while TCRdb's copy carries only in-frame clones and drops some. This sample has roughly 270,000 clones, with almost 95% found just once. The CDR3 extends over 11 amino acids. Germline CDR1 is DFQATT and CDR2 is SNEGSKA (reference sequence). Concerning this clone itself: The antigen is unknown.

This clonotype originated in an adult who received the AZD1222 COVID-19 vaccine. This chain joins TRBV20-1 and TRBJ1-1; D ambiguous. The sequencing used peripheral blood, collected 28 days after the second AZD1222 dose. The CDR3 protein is CRPAGNTEAFF. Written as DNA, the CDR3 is TGCAGGCCGGCGGGGAACACTGAAGCTTTCTTT.